This entry lists 3 T cell receptor beta chains sequenced from one sample in a study of PD-1 blockade in classical Hodgkin lymphoma. Relapse was seen in all patients after autologous stem cell transplantation, and brentuximab vedotin exposure was variable. Method: immunoSEQ multiplex PCR; TCRdb's copy keeps in-frame clones and lacks some. The sample shows 11,000 to 15,000 clones, under 80% of them seen only once. This specimen consisted of peripheral blood mononuclear cells (PBMCs), obtained before the second cycle of nivolumab. All receptors come from a human donor with classical Hodgkin lymphoma.

This chain joins TRBV19 and TRBJ1-2, with unresolved D. CDR3 size: 14 residues. Germline V gene data show CDR1 as LNHDA and CDR2 as SQIVND (reference sequence). Trimming took 3 bases from V and 5 from J, leaving 13 bases between them. The CDR3 spells CASSMWDVNYGYTF. The CDR3, as DNA: TGTGCCAGTAGTATGTGGGATGTAAATTATGGCTACACCTTC.

This clone was counted only a few times. V usage is TRBV10-3 and J usage is TRBJ1-4; unclear D gene. The V gene's germline CDR1 is ENHRY and CDR2 SYGVKD. Trimming cost V 6 bases and J 1 base, with 6 bases left between them. This CDR3 comprises 13 residues. CDR3 sequence reads: CAIRGRTNEKLFF. CDR3 nucleotides: TGTGCCATCAGAGGGAGAACTAATGAAAAACTGTTTTTT.

The chain is built from TRBV7-2 and TRBJ2-7, with D hard to call. The CDR3 runs to 15 residues. Germline V gives CDR1 SGHTA, CDR2 FQGNSA. Trimming left V 1 base short and J 2 bases short, with 12 bases between. CDR3 nucleotides: TGTGCCAGCAGCTTAGGCAGGCCTCCTACCTACGAGCAGTACTTC. Encoded protein: CASSLGRPPTYEQYF.